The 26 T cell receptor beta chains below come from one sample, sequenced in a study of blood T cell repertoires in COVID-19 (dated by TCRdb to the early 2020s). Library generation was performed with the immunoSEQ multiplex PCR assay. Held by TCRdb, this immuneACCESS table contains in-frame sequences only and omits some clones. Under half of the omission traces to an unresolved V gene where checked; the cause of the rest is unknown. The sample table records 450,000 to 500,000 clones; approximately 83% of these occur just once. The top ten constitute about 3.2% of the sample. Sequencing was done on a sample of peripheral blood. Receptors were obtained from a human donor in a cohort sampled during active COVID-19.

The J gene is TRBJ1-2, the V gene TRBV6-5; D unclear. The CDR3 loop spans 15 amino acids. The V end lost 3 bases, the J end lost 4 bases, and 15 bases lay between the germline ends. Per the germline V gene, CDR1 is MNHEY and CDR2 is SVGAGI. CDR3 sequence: CASSYSGWEGYGYTF. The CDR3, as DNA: TGTGCCAGCAGTTATTCCGGGTGGGAGGGCTATGGCTACACCTTC.

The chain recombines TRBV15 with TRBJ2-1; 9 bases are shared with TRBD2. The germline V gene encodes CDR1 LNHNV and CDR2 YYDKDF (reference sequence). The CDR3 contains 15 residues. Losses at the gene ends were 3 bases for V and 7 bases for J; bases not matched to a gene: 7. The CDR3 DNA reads TGTGCCACCAGCAGGACGGGGCTAGCGGGAAATGAGCAGTTCTTC. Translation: CATSRTGLAGNEQFF. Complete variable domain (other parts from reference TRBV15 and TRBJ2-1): DAMVIQNPRYQVTQFGKPVTLSCSQTLNHNVMYWYQQKSSQAPKLLFHYYDKDFNNEADTPDNFQSRRPNTSFCFLDIRSPGLGDTAMYLCATSRTGLAGNEQFFGPGTRLTVL.

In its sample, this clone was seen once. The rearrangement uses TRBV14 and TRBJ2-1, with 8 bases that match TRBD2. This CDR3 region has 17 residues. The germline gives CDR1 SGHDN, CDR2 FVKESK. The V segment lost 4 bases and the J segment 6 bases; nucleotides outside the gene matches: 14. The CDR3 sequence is CASSRRASGLGPNEQFF. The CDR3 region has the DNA TGTGCCAGCAGCCGAAGAGCGTCGGGACTAGGGCCCAATGAGCAGTTCTTC.

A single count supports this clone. The CDR3 reads CASSQDTPGGRTEAFF. The DNA of the CDR3 is TGCGCCAGCAGCCAAGACACCCCAGGGGGCCGAACTGAAGCTTTCTTT. The chain recombines TRBV4-1 with TRBJ1-1, with 8 bases identical to TRBD1. The germline CDR1 and CDR2 sequences are MGHRA and YSYEKL. V lost 0 bases, J lost 5 bases, and 8 bases stayed unmatched. The CDR3 totals 16 residues.

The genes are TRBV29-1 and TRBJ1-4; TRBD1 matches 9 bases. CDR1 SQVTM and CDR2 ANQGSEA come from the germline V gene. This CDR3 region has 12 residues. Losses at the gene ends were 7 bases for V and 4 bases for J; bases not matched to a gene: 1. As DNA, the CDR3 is TGCAGCGGGGGACAGGGTAATGAAAAACTGTTTTTT. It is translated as CSGGQGNEKLFF.

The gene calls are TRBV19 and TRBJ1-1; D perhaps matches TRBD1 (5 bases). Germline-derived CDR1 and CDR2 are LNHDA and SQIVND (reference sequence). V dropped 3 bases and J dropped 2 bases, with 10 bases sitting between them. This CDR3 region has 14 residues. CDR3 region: CASSISRTNTEAFF. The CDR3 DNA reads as TGTGCCAGTAGTATCAGTCGGACAAACACTGAAGCTTTCTTT.

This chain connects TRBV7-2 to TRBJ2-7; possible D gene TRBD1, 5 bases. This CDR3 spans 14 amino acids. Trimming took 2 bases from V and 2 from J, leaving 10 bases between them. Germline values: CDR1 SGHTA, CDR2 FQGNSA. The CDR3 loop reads CASSLSQGPYEQYF. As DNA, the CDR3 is TGTGCCAGCAGCTTATCCCAGGGTCCCTACGAGCAGTACTTC. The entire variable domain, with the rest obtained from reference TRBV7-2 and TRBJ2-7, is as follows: GAGVSQSPSNKVTEKGKDVELRCDPISGHTALYWYRQSLGQGLEFLIYFQGNSAPDKSGLPSDRFSAERTGGSVSTLTIQRTQQEDSAVYLCASSLSQGPYEQYFGPGTRLTVT.

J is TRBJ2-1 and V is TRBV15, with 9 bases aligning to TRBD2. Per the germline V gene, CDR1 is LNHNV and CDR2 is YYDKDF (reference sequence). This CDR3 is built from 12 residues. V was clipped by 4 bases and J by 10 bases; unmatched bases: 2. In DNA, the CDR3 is TGTGCCACCAGCAAAGCGGGAGGAGAGCAGTTCTTC. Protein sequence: CATSKAGGEQFF.

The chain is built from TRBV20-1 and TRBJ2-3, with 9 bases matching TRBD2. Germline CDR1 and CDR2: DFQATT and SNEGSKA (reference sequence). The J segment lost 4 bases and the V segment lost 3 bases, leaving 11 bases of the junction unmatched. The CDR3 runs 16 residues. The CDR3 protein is CSASKLAGLLSDTQYF. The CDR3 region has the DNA TGCAGTGCTAGTAAGCTAGCGGGGCTTCTCTCAGATACGCAGTATTTT.

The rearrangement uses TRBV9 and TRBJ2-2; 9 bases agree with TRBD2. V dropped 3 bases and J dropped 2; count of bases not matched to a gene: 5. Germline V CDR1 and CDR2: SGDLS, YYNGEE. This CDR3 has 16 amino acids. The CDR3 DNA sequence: TGTGCCAGCAGCGCGGGGACTAGCCGAAACACCGGGGAGCTGTTTTTT. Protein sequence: CASSAGTSRNTGELFF.

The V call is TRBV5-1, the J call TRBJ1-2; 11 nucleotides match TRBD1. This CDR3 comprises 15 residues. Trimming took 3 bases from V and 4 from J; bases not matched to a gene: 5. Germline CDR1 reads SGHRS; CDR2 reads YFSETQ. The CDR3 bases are TGCGCCAGCAGCTCCCAAGGACAGGGGGCCTATGGCTACACCTTC. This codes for CASSSQGQGAYGYTF.

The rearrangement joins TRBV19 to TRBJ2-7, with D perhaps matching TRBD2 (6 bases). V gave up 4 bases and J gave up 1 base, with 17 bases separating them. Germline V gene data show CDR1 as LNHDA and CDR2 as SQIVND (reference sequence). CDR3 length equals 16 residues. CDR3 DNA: TGTGCCAGTAGTACCAAAGGAGGGGCCCCGTCCTACGAGCAGTACTTC. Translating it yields CASSTKGGAPSYEQYF. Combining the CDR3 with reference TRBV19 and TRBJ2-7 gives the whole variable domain DGGITQSPKYLFRKEGQNVTLSCEQNLNHDAMYWYRQDPGQGLRLIYYSQIVNDFQKGDIAEGYSVSREKKESFPLTVTSAQKNPTAFYLCASSTKGGAPSYEQYFGPGTRLTVT.

In DNA, the CDR3 is TGTGCCAGCAGTTACTCCCAAGAGACAGATACGCAGTATTTT. Translated: CASSYSQETDTQYF. J is TRBJ2-3 and V is TRBV6-2 or TRBV6-3; D is undetermined. The CDR3 covers 14 residues. The germline V gene encodes CDR1 MNHEY and CDR2 SVGEGT. V was pared by 0 bases and J by 3 bases, with 7 bases between.

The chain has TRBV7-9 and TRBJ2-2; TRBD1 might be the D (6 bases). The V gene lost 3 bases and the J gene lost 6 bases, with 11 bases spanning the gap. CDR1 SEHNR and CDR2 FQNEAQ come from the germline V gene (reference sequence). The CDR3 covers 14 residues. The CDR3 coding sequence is TGTGCCAGCAGCTTTGCAGGGGACCCCGGGGAGCTGTTTTTT. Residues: CASSFAGDPGELFF.

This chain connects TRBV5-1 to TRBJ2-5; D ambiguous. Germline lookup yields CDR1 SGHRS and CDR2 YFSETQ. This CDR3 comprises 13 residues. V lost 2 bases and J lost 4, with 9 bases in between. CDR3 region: CASSFSVGETQYF. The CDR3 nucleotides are TGCGCCAGCAGCTTCAGCGTGGGAGAGACCCAGTACTTC.

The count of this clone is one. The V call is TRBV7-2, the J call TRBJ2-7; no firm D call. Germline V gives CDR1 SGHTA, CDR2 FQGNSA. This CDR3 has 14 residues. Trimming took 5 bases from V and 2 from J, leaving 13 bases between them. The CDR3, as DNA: TGTGCCAGCAGCCCCAGTCTGATGGCCTACGAGCAGTACTTC. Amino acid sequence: CASSPSLMAYEQYF.

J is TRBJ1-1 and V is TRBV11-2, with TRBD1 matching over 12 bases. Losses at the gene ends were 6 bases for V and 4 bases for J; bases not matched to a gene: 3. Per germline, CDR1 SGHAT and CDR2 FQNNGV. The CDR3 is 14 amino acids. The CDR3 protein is CASRGQGASTEAFF. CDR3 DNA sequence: TGTGCCAGCAGGGGACAGGGGGCCAGCACTGAAGCTTTCTTT.

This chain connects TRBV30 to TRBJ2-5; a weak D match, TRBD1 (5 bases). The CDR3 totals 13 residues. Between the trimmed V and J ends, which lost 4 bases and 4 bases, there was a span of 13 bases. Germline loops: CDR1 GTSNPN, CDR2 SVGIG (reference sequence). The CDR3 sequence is CAWNFQGGETQYF. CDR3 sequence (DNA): TGTGCCTGGAATTTCCAGGGTGGAGAGACCCAGTACTTC.

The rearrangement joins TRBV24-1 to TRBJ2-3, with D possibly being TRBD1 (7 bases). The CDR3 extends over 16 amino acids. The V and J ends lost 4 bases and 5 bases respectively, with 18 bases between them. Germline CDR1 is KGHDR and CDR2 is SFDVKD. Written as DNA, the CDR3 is TGTGCCACCAGTGACTCCCAGGGGGTGCGGGGAGATACGCAGTATTTT. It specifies CATSDSQGVRGDTQYF.

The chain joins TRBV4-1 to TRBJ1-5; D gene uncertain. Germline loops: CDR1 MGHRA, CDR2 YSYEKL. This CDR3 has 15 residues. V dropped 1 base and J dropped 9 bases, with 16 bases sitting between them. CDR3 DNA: TGCGCCAGCAGCCAAGTGCCTGTTGGACTGAGGCCCCAGCATTTT. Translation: CASSQVPVGLRPQHF.

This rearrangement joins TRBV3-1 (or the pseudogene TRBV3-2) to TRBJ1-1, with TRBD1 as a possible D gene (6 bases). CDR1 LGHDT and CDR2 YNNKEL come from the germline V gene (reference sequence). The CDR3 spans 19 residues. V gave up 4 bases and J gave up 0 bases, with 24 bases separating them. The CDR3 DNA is TGTGCCAGCAGCCCAAGAAGGGGGGGATACCTACCGATGAACACTGAAGCTTTCTTT. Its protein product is CASSPRRGGYLPMNTEAFF.

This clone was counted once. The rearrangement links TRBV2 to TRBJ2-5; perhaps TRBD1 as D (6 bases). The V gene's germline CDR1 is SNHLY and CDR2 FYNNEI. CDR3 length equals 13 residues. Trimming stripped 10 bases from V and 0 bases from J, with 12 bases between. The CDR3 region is CATARDNQETQYF. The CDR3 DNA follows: TGTGCCACCGCCCGGGACAACCAAGAGACCCAGTACTTC.

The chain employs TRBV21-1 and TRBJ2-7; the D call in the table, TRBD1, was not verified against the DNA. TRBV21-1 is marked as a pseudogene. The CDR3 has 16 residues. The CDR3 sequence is CASQEGSDRGASGPGF. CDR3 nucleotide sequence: TGTGCCAGCCAAGAGGGGTCGGACAGGGGTGCTAGCGGGCCCGGGTTC.

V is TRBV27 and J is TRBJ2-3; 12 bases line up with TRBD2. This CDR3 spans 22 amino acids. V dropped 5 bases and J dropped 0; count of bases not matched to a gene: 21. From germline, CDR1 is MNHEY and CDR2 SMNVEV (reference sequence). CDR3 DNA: TGTGCCAGCAGTCCTAGGCTAAGGACTAGCGGGAATTTAAAGACTAGCACAGATACGCAGTATTTT. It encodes CASSPRLRTSGNLKTSTDTQYF.

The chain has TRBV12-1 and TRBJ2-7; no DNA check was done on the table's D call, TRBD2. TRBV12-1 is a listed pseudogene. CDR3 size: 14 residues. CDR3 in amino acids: CASSTRLAPYEQYF. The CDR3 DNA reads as TGTGCCAGCAGCACCCGACTAGCTCCCTACGAGCAGTACTTC.

CDR3 sequence: CASSSYPIPSQAGELFF. CDR3 sequence (DNA): TGTGCCAGCTCATCCTACCCGATTCCTAGCCAGGCCGGGGAGCTGTTTTTT. The chain combines TRBV18 with TRBJ2-2; D may be TRBD2 (5 bases). Germline-derived CDR1 and CDR2 are KGHSH and LQKENI. CDR3 length equals 17 residues. V lost 5 bases and J 6 bases, leaving 22 bases between the germline ends.